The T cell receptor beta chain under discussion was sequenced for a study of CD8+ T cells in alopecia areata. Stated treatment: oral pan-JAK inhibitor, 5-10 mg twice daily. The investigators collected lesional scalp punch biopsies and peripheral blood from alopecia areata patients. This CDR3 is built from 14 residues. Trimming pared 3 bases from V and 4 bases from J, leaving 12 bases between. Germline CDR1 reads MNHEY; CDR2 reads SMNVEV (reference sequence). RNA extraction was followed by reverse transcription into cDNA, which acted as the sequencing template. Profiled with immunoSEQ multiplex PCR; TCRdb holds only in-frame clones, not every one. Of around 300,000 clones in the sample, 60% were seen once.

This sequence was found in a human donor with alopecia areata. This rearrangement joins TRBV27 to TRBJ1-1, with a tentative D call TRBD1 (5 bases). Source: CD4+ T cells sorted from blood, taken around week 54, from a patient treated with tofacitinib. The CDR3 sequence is CASSLAGASTEAFF. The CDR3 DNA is TGTGCCAGCAGTTTGGCTGGGGCCAGCACTGAAGCTTTCTTT.